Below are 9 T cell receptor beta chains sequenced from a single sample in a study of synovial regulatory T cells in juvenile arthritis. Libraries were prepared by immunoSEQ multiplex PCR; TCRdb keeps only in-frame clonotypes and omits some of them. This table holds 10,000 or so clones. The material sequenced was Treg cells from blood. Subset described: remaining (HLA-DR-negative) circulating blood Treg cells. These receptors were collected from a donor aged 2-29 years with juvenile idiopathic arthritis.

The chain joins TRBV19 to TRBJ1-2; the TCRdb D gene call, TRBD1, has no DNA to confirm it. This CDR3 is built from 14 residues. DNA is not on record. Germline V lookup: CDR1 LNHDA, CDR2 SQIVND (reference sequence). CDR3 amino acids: CASSTGQVNYGYTF. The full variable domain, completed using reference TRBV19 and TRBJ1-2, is DGGITQSPKYLFRKEGQNVTLSCEQNLNHDAMYWYRQDPGQGLRLIYYSQIVNDFQKGDIAEGYSVSREKKESFPLTVTSAQKNPTAFYLCASSTGQVNYGYTFGSGTRLTVV.

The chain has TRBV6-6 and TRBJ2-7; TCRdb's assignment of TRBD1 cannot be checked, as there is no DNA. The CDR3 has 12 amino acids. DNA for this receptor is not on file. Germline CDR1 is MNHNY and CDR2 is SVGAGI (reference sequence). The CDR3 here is CASRAESYEQYF.

This chain's CDR3 is CASSTTAYGYTF. V usage is TRBV19 and J usage is TRBJ1-2; the TRBD1 assignment by TCRdb is unverifiable without DNA. This CDR3 spans 12 amino acids. No DNA was logged. Germline V CDR1 and CDR2: LNHDA, SQIVND (reference sequence).

CDR3 protein: CASSDDSGQPQHF. The chain uses TRBV2 and TRBJ1-5. Germline V CDR1 and CDR2: SNHLY, FYNNEI. The CDR3 is 13 amino acids. No DNA sequence is on record. The complete variable domain, with remaining parts taken from reference TRBV2 and TRBJ1-5, reads EPEVTQTPSHQVTQMGQEVILRCVPISNHLYFYWYRQILGQKVEFLVSFYNNEISEKSEIFDDQFSVERPDGSNFTLKIRSTKLEDSAMYFCASSDDSGQPQHFGDGTRLSIL.

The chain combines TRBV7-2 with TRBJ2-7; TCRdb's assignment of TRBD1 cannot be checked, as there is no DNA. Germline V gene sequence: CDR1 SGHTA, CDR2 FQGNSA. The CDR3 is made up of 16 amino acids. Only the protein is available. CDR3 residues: CASSLAGTGAPYEQYF.

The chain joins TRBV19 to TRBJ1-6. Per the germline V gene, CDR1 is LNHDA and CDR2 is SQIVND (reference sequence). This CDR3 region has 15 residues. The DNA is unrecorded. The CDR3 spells CASSTLGSYNSPLHF.

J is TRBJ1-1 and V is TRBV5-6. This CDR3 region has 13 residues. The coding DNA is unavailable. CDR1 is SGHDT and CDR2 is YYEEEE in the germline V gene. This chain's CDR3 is CASSSRLIERAFF.

CDR3 residues: CASGNLKAATNEKLFF. J is TRBJ1-4 and V is TRBV12-5. The CDR3 consists of 16 residues. Only the protein is available. From germline, CDR1 is LGHNT and CDR2 FRNRAP.

The CDR3 region is CSVGTGGAFF. V usage is TRBV20-1 and J usage is TRBJ1-1; the TCRdb D gene call, TRBD1, has no DNA to confirm it. This CDR3 region has 10 residues. No nucleotide data were recorded. CDR1 is DFQATT and CDR2 is SNEGSKA in the germline V gene (reference sequence).